This is a list of T cell receptor beta chains from one sample in a study of cytomegalovirus exposure and HLA in healthy donors. Sequenced by immunoSEQ multiplex PCR; TCRdb stores in-frame clones only, minus some. The sample gives more than 150,000 clones, around 80% of which show up once; 1.5% to 1.8% is in the top ten. Sequenced: PBMCs. The receptors come from a man aged 35 to 55 in good health and CMV-seronegative. Both conserved end residues are part of each CDR3. Fields, in order: D gene, V gene, J gene, CDR3 protein. A D gene is named only where the DNA matches it firmly.

NA,TRBV2,TRBJ1-2,CASSSEGVDYGYTF
NA,TRBV2,TRBJ1-1,CASNSQGAGANTEAFF
TRBD2,TRBV2,TRBJ2-5,CASSEVRSGGETQYF
NA,TRBV15,TRBJ1-5,CATKLDPYRDGQPQHF
TRBD1,TRBV29-1,TRBJ1-1,CSGGQGNTEAFF
TRBD1,TRBV28,TRBJ2-6,CASSTSWGQSSSGANGLTF
TRBD1,TRBV27,NA,CASSQGAGQASYEQYF
NA,TRBV10-1,TRBJ1-1,CAYRGWETEAFF
NA,TRBV9,TRBJ1-2,CASSVEGDLWAGEGYTF
TRBD1,TRBV5-1,TRBJ2-7,CASSLEGTGSSEQYF
TRBD2,TRBV5-4,TRBJ2-2,CASSPVAGGGTGELFF
TRBD1,TRBV4-1,TRBJ1-6,CASRGTGAGSPLHF
NA,TRBV6-6,TRBJ1-1,CASSYDPRGTEAFF
TRBD2,TRBV25-1,TRBJ2-1,CASSEGAGVDEQFF
NA,TRBV10-1,TRBJ2-1,CASSETSNLFNEQFF
TRBD1,TRBV6-5,TRBJ1-2,CASSSPGTGNYGYTF
TRBD1,TRBV7-9,TRBJ1-2,CSSSTRRNTRDSNYGYTF
NA,TRBV25-1,TRBJ2-1,CASHLSYNEQFF
NA,TRBV28,TRBJ1-4,CATNLGGSAGEKLFF
TRBD1,TRBV5-1,TRBJ2-3,CASSLEGANTDTQYF
NA,TRBV5-4,TRBJ2-2,CATQANRLSTGELFF
TRBD1,TRBV27,TRBJ1-5,CASRSGTGEDQPQHF
NA,TRBV7-3,TRBJ1-2,CASSATQTRDGYTF
NA,TRBV30,TRBJ2-2,CAWGRGPNTGELFF
NA,TRBV18,TRBJ2-2,CASSTQLFNTGELFF
NA,TRBV30,TRBJ2-7,CAWSVEEGVVGVDEQYF
TRBD2,TRBV19,TRBJ2-3,CASSPTGLATIDTQYF
TRBD1,TRBV9,TRBJ2-1,CASSPLPGQTNEQFF